The T cell receptor (beta chain) described here comes from a study of healthy donors' naive CD4 and CD8 T cells. There are 12 residues in the CDR3. Per germline, CDR1 SQVTM and CDR2 ANQGSEA. V dropped 5 bases and J dropped 1 base, with 9 bases sitting between them. This clonotype was detected a few times. A linear amplification protocol produced the TCR libraries from roughly 480 ng of total RNA. MiXCR, run by TCRdb on the reads, gives a single entry per CDR3 protein. In the table there are about 180,000 distinct CDR3 sequences, 65% to 75% of which are singletons. The sample taken for sequencing was naive CD4+ and CD8+ T cells sorted from blood, pooled from several donors. The sequence derives from a pool of human donors in good health; the sample pools cells from several healthy donors. V gene TRBV29-1 combines with J gene TRBJ2-7; no reliable D call. The CDR3 bases are TGCAGCGTTCGAGATCGGTCCTACGAGCAGTACTTC. Encoded protein: CSVRDRSYEQYF.